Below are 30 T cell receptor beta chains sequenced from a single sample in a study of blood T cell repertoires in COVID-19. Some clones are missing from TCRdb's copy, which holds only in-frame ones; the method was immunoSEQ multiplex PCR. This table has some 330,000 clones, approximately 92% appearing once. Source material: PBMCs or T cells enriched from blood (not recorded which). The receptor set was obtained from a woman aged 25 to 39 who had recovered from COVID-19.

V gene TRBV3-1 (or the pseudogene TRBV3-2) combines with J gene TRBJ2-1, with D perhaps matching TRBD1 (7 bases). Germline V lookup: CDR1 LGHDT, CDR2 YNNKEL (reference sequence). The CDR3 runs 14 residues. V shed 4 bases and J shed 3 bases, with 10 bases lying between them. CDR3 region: CASSRQGGYNEQFF. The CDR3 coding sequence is TGTGCCAGCAGCCGTCAGGGGGGCTACAATGAGCAGTTCTTC.

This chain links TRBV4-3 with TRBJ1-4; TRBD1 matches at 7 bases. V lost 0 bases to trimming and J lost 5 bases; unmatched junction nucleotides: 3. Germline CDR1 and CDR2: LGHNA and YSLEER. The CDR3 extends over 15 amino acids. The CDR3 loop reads CASSQETGRNEKLFF. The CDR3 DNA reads TGCGCCAGCAGCCAAGAGACAGGGCGGAATGAAAAACTGTTTTTT.

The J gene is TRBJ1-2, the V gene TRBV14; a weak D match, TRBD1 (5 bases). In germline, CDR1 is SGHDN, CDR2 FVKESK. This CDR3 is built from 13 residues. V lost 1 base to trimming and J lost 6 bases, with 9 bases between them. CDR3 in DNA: TGTGCCAGCAGCCAAGTTGGGACTCATGGCTACACCTTC. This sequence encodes CASSQVGTHGYTF. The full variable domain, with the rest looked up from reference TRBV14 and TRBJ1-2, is EAGVTQFPSHSVIEKGQTVTLRCDPISGHDNLYWYRRVMGKEIKFLLHFVKESKQDESGMPNNRFLAERTGGTYSTLKVQPAELEDSGVYFCASSQVGTHGYTFGSGTRLTVV.

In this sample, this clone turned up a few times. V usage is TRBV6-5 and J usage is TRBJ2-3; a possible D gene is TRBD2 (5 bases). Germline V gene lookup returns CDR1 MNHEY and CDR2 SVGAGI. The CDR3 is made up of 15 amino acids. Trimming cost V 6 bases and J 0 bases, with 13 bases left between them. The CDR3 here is CASSPPAASTDTQYF. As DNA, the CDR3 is TGTGCCAGCAGCCCCCCAGCGGCTAGCACAGATACGCAGTATTTT.

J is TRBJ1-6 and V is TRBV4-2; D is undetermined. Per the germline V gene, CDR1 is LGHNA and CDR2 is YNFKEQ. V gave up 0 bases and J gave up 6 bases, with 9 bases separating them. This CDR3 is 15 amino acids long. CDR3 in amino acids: CASSQESTTNSPLHF. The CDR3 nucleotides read TGTGCCAGCAGCCAAGAAAGCACCACTAATTCACCCCTCCACTTT.

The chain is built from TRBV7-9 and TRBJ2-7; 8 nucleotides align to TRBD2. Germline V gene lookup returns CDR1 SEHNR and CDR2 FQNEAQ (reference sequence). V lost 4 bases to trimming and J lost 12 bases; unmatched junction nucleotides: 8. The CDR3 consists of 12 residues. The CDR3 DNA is TGTGCCAGCAGCTCCCCAGCGGGAGAGGTGTACTTC. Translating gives CASSSPAGEVYF.

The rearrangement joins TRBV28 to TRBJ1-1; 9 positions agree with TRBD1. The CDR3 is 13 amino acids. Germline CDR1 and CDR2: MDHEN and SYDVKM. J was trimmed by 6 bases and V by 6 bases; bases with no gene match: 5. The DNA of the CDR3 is TGTGCCAGCAGCCTACAGGGGGCCGCTGAAGCTTTCTTT. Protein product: CASSLQGAAEAFF.

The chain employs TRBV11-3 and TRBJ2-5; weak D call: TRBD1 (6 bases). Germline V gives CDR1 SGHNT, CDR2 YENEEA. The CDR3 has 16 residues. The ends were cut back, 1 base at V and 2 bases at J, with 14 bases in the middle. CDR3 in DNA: TGTGCCAGCAGCTTAGGTTCTGGACAGCCACAAGAGACCCAGTACTTC. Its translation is CASSLGSGQPQETQYF. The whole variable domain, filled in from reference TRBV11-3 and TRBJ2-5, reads EAGVVQSPRYKIIEKKQPVAFWCNPISGHNTLYWYLQNLGQGPELLIRYENEEAVDDSQLPKDRFSAERLKGVDSTLKIQPAELGDSAVYLCASSLGSGQPQETQYFGPGTRLLVL.

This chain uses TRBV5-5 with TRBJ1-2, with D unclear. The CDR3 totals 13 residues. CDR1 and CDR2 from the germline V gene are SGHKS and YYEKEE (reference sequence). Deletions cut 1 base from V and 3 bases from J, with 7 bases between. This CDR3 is CASSLSADYGYTF. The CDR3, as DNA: TGTGCCAGCAGCTTGTCTGCGGACTATGGCTACACCTTC.

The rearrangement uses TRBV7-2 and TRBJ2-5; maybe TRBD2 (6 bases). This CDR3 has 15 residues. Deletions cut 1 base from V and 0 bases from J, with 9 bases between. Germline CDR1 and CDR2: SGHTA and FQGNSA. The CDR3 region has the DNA TGTGCCAGCAGCTTAGGCGGGACGTACCAAGAGACCCAGTACTTC. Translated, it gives CASSLGGTYQETQYF.

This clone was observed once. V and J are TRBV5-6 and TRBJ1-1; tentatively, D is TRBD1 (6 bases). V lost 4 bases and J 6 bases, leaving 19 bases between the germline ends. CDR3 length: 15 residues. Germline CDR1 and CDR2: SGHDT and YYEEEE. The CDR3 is CASSPIPQGGSEAFF. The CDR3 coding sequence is TGTGCCAGCAGCCCGATTCCACAGGGAGGGTCTGAAGCTTTCTTT. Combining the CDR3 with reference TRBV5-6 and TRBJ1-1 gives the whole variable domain DAGVTQSPTHLIKTRGQQVTLRCSPKSGHDTVSWYQQALGQGPQFIFQYYEEEERQRGNFPDRFSGHQFPNYSSELNVNALLLGDSALYLCASSPIPQGGSEAFFGQGTRLTVV.

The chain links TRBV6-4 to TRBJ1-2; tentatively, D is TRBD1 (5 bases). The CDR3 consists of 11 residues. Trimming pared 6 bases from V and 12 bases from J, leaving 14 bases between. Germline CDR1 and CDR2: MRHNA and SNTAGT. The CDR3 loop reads CASRHRFSNTF. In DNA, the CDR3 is TGTGCCAGCAGGCACAGGTTTAGCAACACCTTC.

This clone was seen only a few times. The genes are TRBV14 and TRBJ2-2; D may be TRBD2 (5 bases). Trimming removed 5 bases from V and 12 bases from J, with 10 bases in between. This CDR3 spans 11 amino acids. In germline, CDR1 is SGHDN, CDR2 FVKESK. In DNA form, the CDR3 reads TGTGCCAGCAGCGAGGACTCGCAGCTGTTTTTT. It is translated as CASSEDSQLFF.

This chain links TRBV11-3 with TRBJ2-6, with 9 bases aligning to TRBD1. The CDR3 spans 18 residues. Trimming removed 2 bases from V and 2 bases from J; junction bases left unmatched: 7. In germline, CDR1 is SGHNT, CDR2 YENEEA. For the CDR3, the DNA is TGTGCCAGCAGCTTAAGAGGGACAGGGCGAACTGGGGCCAACGTCCTGACTTTC. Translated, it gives CASSLRGTGRTGANVLTF.

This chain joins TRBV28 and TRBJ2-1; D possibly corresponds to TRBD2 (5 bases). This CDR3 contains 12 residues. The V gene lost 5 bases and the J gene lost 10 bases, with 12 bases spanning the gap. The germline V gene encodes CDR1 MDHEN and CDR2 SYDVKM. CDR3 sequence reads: CASSPTRWEQFF. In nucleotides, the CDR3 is TGTGCCAGCAGTCCCACTAGGTGGGAGCAGTTCTTC. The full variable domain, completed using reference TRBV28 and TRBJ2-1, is DVKVTQSSRYLVKRTGEKVFLECVQDMDHENMFWYRQDPGLGLRLIYFSYDVKMKEKGDIPEGYSVSREKKERFSLILESASTNQTSMYLCASSPTRWEQFFGPGTRLTVL.

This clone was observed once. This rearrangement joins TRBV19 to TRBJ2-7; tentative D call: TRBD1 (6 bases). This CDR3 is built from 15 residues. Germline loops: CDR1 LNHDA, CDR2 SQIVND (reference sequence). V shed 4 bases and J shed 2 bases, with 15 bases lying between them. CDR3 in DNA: TGTGCCAGTAGTAAAGTCACGGGACAAGCCTACGAGCAGTACTTC. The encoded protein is CASSKVTGQAYEQYF.

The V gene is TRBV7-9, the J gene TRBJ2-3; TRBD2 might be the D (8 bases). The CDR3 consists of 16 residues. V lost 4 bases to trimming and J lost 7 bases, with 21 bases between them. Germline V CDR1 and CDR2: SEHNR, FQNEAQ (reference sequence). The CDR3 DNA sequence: TGTGCCAGCAGCTCCCTCCCCGGGAGGGGGCTATATACGCAGTATTTT. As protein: CASSSLPGRGLYTQYF.

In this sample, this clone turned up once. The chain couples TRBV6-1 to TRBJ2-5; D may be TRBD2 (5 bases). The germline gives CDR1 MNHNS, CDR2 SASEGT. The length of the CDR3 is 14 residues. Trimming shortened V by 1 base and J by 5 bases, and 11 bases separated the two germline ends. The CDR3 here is CASSEVGRRETQYF. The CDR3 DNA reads TGTGCCAGCAGTGAAGTAGGGCGGAGGGAGACCCAGTACTTC.

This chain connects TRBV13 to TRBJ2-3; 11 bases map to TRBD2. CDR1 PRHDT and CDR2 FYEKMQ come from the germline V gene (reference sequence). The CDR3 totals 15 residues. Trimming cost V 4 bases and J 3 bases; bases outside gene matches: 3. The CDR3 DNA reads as TGTGCCAGCAGCTCGACTAGCGGGGAGACAGATACGCAGTATTTT. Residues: CASSSTSGETDTQYF.

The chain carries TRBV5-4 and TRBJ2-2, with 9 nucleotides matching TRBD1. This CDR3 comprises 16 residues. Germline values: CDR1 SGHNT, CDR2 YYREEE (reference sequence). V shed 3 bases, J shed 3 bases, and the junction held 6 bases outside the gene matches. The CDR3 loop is CASSSPGQGHTGELFF. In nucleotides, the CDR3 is TGTGCCAGCAGCTCCCCGGGACAGGGTCACACCGGGGAGCTGTTTTTT.

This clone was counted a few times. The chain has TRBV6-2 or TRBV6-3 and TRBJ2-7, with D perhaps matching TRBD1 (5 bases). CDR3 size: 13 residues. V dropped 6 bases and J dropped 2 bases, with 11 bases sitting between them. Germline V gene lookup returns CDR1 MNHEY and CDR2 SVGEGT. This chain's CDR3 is CASSTTDAYEQYF. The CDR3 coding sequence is TGTGCCAGCAGCACGACAGATGCCTACGAGCAGTACTTC.

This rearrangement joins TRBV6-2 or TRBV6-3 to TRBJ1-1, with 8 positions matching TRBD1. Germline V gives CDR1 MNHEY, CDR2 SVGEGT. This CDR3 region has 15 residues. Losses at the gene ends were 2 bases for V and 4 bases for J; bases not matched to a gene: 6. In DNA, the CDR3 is TGTGCCAGCAGTTACCCAGGACAGGGAGGCACTGAAGCTTTCTTT. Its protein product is CASSYPGQGGTEAFF.

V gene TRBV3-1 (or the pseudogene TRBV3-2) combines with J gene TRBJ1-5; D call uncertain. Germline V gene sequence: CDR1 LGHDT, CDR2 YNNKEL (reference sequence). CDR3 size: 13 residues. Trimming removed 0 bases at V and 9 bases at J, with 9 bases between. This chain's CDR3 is CASSQDVRGPQHF. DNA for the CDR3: TGTGCCAGCAGCCAAGATGTGCGTGGGCCCCAGCATTTT.

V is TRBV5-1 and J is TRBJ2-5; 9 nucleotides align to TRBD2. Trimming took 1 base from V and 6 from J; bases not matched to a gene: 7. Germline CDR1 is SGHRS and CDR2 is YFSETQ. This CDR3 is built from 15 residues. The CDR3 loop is CASSLYSGSKKTQYF. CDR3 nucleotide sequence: TGCGCCAGCAGCTTGTATAGCGGGAGCAAAAAGACCCAGTACTTC.

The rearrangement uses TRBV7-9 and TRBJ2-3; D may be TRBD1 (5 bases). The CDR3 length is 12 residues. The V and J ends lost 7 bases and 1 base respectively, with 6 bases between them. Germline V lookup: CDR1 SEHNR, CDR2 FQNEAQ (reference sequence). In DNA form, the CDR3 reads TGTGCCAGCAAACAGGGCACAGATACGCAGTATTTT. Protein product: CASKQGTDTQYF.

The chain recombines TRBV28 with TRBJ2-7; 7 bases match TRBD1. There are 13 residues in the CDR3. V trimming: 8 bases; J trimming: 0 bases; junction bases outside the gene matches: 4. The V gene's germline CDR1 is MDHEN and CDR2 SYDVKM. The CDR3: CASLGTDSYEQYF. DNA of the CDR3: TGTGCCAGCCTCGGGACAGACTCCTACGAGCAGTACTTC.

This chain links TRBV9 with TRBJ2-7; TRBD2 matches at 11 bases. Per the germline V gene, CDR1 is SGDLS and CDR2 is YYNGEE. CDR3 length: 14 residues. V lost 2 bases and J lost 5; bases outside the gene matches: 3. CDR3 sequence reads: CASSVTSGSHEQYF. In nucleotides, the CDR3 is TGTGCCAGCAGCGTTACTAGCGGGAGCCACGAGCAGTACTTC.

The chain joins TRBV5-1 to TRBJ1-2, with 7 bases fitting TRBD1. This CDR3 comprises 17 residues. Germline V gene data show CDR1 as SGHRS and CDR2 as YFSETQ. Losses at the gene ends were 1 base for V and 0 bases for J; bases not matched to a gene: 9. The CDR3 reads CASSLSGTVPPNYGYTF. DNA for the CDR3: TGCGCCAGCAGCTTGTCGGGGACAGTACCACCTAACTATGGCTACACCTTC.

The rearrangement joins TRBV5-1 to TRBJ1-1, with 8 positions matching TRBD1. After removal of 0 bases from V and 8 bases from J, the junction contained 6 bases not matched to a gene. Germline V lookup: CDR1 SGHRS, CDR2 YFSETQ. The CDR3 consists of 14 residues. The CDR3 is CASSLEAGGPEAFF. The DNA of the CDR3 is TGCGCCAGCAGCTTGGAAGCAGGGGGCCCCGAAGCTTTCTTT.

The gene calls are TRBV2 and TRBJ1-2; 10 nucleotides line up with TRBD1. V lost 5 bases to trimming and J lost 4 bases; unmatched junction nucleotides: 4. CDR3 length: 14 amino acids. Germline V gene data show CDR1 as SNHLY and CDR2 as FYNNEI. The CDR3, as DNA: TGTGCCAGCAGTACGGGACAGGGGATCTATGGCTACACCTTC. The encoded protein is CASSTGQGIYGYTF.